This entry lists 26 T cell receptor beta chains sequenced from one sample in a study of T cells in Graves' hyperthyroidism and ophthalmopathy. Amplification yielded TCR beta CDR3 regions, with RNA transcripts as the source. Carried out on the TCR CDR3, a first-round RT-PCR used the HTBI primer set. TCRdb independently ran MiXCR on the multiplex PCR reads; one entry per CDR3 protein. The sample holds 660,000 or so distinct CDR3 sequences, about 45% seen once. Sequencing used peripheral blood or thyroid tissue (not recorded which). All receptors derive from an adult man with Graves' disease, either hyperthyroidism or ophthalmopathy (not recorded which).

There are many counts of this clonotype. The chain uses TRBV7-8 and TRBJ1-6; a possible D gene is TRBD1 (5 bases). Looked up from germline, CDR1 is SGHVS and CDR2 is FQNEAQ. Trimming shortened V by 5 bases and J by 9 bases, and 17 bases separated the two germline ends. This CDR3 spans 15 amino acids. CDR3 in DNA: TGTGCCAGCAGCCCTGAGGGGTGGGGAGGTTCACCCCTCCACTTT. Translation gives CASSPEGWGGSPLHF.

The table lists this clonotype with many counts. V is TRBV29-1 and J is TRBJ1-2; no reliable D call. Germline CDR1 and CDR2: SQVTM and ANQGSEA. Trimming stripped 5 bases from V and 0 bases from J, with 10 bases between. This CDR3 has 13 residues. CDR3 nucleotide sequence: TGCAGCGTTCGGTCTGAAGCTAACTATGGCTACACCTTC. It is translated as CSVRSEANYGYTF. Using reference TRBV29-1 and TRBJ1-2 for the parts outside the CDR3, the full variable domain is SAVISQKPSRDICQRGTSLTIQCQVDSQVTMMFWYRQQPGQSLTLIATANQGSEATYESGFVIDKFPISRPNLTFSTLTVSNMSPEDSSIYLCSVRSEANYGYTFGSGTRLTVV.

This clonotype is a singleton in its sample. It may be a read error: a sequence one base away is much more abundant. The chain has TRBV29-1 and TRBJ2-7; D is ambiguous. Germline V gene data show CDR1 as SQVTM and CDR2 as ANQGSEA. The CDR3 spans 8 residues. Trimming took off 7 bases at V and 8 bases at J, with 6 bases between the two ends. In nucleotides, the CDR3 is TGCAGCGCTGAGCAGCAGTACTTC. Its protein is CSAEQQYF.

In DNA, the CDR3 is TGCAGTGTTCCTGCCCAACAGGGTCCTGAAGCTTTCTTT. It encodes CSVPAQQGPEAFF. The genes are TRBV20-1 and TRBJ1-1; TRBD1 might be the D (6 bases). V gave up 7 bases and J gave up 6 bases, with 18 bases separating them. The germline V gene encodes CDR1 DFQATT and CDR2 SNEGSKA (reference sequence). The CDR3 has 13 amino acids.

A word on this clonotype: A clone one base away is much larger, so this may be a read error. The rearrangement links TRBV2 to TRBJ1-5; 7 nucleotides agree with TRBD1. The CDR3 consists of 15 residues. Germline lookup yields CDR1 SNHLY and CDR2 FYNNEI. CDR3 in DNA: TGTGCCAGCGGTGAAGCTCGGCAGGGGGATCAGCCCCAGCATTTT. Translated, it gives CASGEARQGDQPQHF.

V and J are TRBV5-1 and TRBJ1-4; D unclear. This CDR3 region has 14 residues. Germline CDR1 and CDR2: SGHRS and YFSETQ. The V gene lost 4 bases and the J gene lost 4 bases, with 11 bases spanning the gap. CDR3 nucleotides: TGCGCCAGCAGCGGCGGACGGTTTAATGAAAAACTGTTTTTT. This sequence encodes CASSGGRFNEKLFF.

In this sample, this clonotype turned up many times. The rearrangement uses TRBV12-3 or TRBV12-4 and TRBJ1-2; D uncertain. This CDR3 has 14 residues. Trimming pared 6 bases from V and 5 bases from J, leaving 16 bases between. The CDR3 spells CASRPSAGGYGYTF. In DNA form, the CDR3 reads TGTGCCAGCAGGCCATCTGCAGGAGGTTATGGCTACACCTTC.

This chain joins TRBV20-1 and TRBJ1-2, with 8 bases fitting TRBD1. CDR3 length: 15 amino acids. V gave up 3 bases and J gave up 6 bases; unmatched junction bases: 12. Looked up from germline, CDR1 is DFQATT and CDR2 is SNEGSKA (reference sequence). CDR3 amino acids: CSASRTTGDLHGYTF. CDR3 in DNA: TGCAGTGCTAGCAGAACGACAGGGGATCTTCATGGCTACACCTTC.

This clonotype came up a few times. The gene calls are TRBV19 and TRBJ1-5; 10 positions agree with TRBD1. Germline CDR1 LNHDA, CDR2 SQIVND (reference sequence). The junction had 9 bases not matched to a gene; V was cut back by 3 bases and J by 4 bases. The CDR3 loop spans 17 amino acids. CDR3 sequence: CASSMSSGTGENQPQHF. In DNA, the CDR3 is TGTGCCAGTAGTATGTCCAGCGGGACAGGGGAAAATCAGCCCCAGCATTTT. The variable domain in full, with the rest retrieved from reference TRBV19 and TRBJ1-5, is DGGITQSPKYLFRKEGQNVTLSCEQNLNHDAMYWYRQDPGQGLRLIYYSQIVNDFQKGDIAEGYSVSREKKESFPLTVTSAQKNPTAFYLCASSMSSGTGENQPQHFGDGTRLSIL.

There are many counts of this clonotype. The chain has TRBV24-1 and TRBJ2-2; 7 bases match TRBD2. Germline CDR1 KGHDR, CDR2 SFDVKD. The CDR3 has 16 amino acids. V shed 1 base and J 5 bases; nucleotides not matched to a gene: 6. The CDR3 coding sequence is TGTGCCACCAGTGATTTTGCGGGAGTGCGTACCGGGGAGCTGTTTTTT. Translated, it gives CATSDFAGVRTGELFF.

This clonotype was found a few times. CDR3 nucleotides: TGTGCCAGCAGCTTATTATCCAATGGAAACACCATATATTTT. Its translation: CASSLLSNGNTIYF. This rearrangement joins TRBV7-9 to TRBJ1-3; the D is unclear. This CDR3 region has 14 residues. Germline-derived CDR1 and CDR2 are SEHNR and FQNEAQ (reference sequence). V shed 2 bases and J shed 3 bases, with 8 bases lying between them.

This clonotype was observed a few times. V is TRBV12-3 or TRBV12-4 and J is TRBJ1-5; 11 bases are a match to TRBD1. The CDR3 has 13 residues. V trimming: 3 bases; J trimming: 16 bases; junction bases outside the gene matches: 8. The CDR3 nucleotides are TGTGCCAGCAGTTTGGGACAGGGGGACCTGGCCCATTTT. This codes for CASSLGQGDLAHF.

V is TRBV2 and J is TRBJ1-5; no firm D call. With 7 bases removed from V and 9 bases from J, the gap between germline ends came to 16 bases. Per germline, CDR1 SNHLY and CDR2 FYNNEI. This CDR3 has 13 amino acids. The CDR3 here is CASNEPPRLPQHF. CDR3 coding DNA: TGTGCCAGCAACGAGCCCCCGCGATTGCCCCAGCATTTT.

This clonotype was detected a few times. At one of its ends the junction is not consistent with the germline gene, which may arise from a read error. The CDR3 DNA follows: TGCGCCAGCAGTTTGGGACTAGCGGGGGCCCCCGTGGCCCTCGAGCAGTACTTC. Amino acids: CASSLGLAGAPVALEQYF. V is TRBV5-1 and J is TRBJ2-7, with 14 positions matching TRBD2. Germline lookup yields CDR1 SGHRS and CDR2 YFSETQ. CDR3 length: 18 amino acids.

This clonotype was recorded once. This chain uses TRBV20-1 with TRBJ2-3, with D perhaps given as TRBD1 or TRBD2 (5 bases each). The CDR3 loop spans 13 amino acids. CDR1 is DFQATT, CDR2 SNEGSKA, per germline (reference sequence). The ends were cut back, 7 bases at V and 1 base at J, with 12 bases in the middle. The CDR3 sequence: CSGREIGTDTQYF. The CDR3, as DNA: TGCAGTGGCAGGGAGATCGGCACAGATACGCAGTATTTT.

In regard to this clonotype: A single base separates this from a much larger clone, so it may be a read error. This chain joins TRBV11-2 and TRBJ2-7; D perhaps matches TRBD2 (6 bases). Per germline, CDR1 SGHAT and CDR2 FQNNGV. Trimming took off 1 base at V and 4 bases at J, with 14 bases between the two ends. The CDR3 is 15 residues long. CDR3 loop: CASSLVLGSGYEQYF. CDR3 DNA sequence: TGTGCCAGCAGCTTAGTACTCGGGAGTGGGTACGAGCAGTACTTC.

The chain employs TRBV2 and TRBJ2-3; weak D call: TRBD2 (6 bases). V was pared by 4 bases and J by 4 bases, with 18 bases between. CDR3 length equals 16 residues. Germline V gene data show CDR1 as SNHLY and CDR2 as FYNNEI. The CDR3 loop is CASSGEAAKAADTQYF. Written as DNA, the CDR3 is TGTGCCAGCAGTGGGGAGGCAGCGAAGGCGGCAGATACGCAGTATTTT.

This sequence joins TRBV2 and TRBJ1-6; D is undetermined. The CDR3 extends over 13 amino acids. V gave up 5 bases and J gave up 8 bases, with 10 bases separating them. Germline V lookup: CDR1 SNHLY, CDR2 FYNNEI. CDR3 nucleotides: TGTGCCAGCAGTTTAAGTGGGGATTCACCCCTCCACTTT. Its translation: CASSLSGDSPLHF. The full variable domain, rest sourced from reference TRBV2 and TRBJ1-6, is EPEVTQTPSHQVTQMGQEVILRCVPISNHLYFYWYRQILGQKVEFLVSFYNNEISEKSEIFDDQFSVERPDGSNFTLKIRSTKLEDSAMYFCASSLSGDSPLHFGNGTRLTVT.

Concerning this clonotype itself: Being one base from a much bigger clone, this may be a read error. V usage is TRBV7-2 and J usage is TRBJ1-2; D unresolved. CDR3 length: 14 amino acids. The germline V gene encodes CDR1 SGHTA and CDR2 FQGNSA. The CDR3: CAGSFAAGDGGYTF. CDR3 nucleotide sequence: TGTGCCGGCAGCTTCGCCGCAGGAGATGGTGGCTACACCTTC.

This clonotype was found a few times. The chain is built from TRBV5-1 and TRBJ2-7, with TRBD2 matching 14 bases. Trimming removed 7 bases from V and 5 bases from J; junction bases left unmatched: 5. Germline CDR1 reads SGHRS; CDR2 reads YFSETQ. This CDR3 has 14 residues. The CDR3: CASGGLAGGNEQYF. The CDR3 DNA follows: TGCGCCAGCGGAGGACTAGCGGGGGGCAACGAGCAGTACTTC.

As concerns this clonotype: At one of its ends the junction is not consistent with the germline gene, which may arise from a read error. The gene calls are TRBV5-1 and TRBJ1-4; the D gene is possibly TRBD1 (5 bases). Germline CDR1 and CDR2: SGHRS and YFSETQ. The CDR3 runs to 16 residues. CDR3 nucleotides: TGTGCCAGCAGCTTGTCCCGGGGAGGGGATAATGAAAAACTGTTTTTT. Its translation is CASSLSRGGDNEKLFF.

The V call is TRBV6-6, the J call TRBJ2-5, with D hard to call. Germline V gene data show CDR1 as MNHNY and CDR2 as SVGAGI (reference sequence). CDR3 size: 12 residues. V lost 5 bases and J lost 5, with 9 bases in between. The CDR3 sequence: CASSLEAETQYF. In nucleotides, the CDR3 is TGTGCCAGCAGTCTCGAAGCGGAGACCCAGTACTTC.

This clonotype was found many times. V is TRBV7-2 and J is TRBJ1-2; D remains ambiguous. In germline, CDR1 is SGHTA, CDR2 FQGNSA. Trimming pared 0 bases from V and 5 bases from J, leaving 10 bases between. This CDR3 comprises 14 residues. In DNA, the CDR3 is TGTGCCAGCAGCTTAGCGCCGGTCACGTATGGCTACACCTTC. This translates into CASSLAPVTYGYTF.

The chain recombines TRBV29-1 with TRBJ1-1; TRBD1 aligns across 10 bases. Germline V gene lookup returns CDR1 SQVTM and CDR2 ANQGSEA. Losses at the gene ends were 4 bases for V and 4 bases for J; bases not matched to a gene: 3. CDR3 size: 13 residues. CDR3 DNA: TGCAGCGTTGCGGACAGGGGGGTCACTGAAGCTTTCTTT. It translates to CSVADRGVTEAFF.

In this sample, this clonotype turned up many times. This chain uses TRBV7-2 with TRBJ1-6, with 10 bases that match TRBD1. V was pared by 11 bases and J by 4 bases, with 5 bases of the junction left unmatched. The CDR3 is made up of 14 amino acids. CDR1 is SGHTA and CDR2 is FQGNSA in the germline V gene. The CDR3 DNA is TGTGCCTCGGGACAGGGGAGTTATAATTCACCCCTCCACTTT. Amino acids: CASGQGSYNSPLHF.

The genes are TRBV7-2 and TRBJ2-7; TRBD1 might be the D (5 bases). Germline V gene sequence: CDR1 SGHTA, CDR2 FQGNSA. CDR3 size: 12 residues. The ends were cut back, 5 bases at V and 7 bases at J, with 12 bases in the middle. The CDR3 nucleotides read TGTGCCAGCAGCCCTCAGGGTGTGGAGCAGTACTTC. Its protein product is CASSPQGVEQYF. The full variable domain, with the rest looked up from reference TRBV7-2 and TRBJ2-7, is GAGVSQSPSNKVTEKGKDVELRCDPISGHTALYWYRQSLGQGLEFLIYFQGNSAPDKSGLPSDRFSAERTGGSVSTLTIQRTQQEDSAVYLCASSPQGVEQYFGPGTRLTVT.